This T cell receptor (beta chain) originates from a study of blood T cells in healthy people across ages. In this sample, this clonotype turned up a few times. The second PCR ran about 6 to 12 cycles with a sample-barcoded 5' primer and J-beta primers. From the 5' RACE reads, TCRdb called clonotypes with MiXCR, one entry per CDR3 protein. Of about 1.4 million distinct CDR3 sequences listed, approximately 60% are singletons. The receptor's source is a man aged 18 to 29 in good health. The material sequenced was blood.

The CDR3 loop reads CASSQEDARYTEAFF. The DNA of the CDR3 is TGCGCCAGCAGCCAAGAAGATGCCCGGTACACTGAAGCTTTCTTT. The rearrangement joins TRBV4-1 to TRBJ1-1; no reliable D call. Trimming removed 0 bases at V and 3 bases at J, with 11 bases between. CDR1 is MGHRA and CDR2 is YSYEKL in the germline V gene. This CDR3 has 15 residues.